The sequence of this T cell receptor (beta chain) was determined in a study of OX40 agonist ivuxolimab in advanced cancers. About the research overall: The patients' treatment was ivuxolimab, an agonistic anti-OX40 (CD134) antibody. Study observations and caveats: Partial responders treated at 0.1-3.0 mg/kg exhibited clonal expansion among the lowest measured.

The CDR3 consists of 15 residues. V lost 5 bases and J 1 base, leaving 14 bases between the germline ends. Germline lookup yields CDR1 SGHDN and CDR2 FVKESK. With regard to this clone: Its specificity is unknown.

Assay: immunoSEQ multiplex PCR; the TCRdb copy retains only in-frame clones and omits some. The repertoire holds tens of thousands of clones, 70% to 90% seen once, with 1% in the top ten. Sampling of blood occurred at baseline, cycle 4 day 1, and cycle 7 day 1. The TCR was taken from an adult with an advanced solid tumor such as melanoma, head and neck, liver or kidney cancer. J is TRBJ1-2 and V is TRBV14; D uncertain. The material sequenced was CD4+ or CD8+ T cells sorted from blood, taken in a trial of the OX40 agonist ivuxolimab. The CDR3 spells CASSAQVHGNYGYTF. The DNA for the CDR3 is TGTGCCAGCAGCGCTCAGGTCCATGGTAACTATGGCTACACCTTC. The full variable domain, rest sourced from reference TRBV14 and TRBJ1-2, is EAGVTQFPSHSVIEKGQTVTLRCDPISGHDNLYWYRRVMGKEIKFLLHFVKESKQDESGMPNNRFLAERTGGTYSTLKVQPAELEDSGVYFCASSAQVHGNYGYTFGSGTRLTVV.